This T cell receptor beta chain was retrieved from a study of T cells in localized non-small cell lung cancer. Study-level results: Greater T cell density in blood accompanied longer overall survival. The study found T cell clonality highest in uninvolved adjacent lung, above tumor. Turning up in adjacent lung were a median approximately 60 of the top 100 tumor clones.

On this clone: Its antigen is as yet unknown.

TCRdb keeps only in-frame clones here, not all; method: immunoSEQ multiplex PCR. Here the sample spans approximately 72,000 clones, about four fifths being singletons. The J segment lost 5 bases and the V segment lost 6 bases, leaving 2 bases of the junction unmatched. The CDR3 runs 14 residues. CDR1 and CDR2 from the germline V gene are MNHNS and SASEGT. V usage is TRBV6-1 and J usage is TRBJ2-1; 12 nucleotides match TRBD2. The sequences come from peripheral blood, collected before any cancer treatment. The clonotype comes from a female donor of 60 years or more with stage I lung adenocarcinoma. The CDR3 region is CASRRTSGNNEQFF. CDR3 DNA sequence: TGTGCCAGCAGGCGGACTAGCGGGAACAATGAGCAGTTCTTC.